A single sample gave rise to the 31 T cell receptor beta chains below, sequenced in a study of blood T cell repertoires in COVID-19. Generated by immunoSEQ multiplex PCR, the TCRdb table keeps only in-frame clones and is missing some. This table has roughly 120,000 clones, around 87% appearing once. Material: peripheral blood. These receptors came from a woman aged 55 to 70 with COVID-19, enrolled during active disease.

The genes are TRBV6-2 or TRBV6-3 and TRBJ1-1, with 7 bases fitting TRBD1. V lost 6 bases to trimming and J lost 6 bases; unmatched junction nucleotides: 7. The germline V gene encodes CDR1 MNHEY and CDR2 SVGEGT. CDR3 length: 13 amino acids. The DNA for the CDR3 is TGTGCCAGCAGCCCCGGACAGGCTTCTGAAGCTTTCTTT. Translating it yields CASSPGQASEAFF.

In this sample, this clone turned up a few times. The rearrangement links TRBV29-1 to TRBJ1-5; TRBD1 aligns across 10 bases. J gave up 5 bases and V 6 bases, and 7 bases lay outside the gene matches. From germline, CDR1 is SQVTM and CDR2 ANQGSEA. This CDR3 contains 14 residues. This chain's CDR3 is CSVGEGTGDQPQHF. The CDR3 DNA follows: TGCAGCGTCGGGGAGGGGACAGGGGATCAGCCCCAGCATTTT.

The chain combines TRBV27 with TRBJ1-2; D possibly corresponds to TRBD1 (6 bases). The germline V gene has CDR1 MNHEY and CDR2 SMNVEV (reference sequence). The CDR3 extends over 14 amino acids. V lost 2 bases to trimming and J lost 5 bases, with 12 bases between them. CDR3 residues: CASSLNGTPYGYTF. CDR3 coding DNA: TGTGCCAGCAGTTTAAACGGGACACCATATGGCTACACCTTC.

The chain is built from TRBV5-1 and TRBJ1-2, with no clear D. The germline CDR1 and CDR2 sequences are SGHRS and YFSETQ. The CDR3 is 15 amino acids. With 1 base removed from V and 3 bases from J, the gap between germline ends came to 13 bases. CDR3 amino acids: CASSLSSGSDYGYTF. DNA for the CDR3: TGCGCCAGCAGCTTGTCATCAGGTTCGGACTATGGCTACACCTTC.

DNA of the CDR3: TGCGCCAGCAGCAACCTGGACAGGGCTTCCACCGGGGAGCTGTTTTTT. Translation: CASSNLDRASTGELFF. This chain links TRBV5-1 with TRBJ2-2, with 8 bases fitting TRBD1. CDR1 and CDR2 from the germline V gene are SGHRS and YFSETQ. V dropped 4 bases and J dropped 4; count of bases not matched to a gene: 9. This CDR3 is 16 amino acids long.

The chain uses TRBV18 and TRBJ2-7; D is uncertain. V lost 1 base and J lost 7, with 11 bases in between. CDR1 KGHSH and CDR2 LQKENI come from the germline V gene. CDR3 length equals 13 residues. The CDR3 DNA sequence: TGTGCCAGCTCACCACGTCGGAGTGATGAGCAGTACTTC. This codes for CASSPRRSDEQYF.

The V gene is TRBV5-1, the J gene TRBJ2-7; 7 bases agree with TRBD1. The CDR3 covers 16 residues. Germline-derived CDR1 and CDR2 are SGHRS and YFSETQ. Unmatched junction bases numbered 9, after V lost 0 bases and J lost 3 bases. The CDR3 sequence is CASSLALTGTVYEQYF. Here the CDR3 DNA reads TGCGCCAGCAGCTTGGCCTTAACCGGGACAGTCTACGAGCAGTACTTC. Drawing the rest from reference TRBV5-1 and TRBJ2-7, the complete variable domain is KAGVTQTPRYLIKTRGQQVTLSCSPISGHRSVSWYQQTPGQGLQFLFEYFSETQRNKGNFPGRFSGRQFSNSRSEMNVSTLELGDSALYLCASSLALTGTVYEQYFGPGTRLTVT.

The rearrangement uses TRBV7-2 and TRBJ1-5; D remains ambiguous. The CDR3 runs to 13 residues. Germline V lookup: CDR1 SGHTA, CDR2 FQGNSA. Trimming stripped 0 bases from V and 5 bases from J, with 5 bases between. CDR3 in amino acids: CASSLAEDQPQHF. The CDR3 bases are TGTGCCAGCAGCTTAGCAGAGGATCAGCCCCAGCATTTT.

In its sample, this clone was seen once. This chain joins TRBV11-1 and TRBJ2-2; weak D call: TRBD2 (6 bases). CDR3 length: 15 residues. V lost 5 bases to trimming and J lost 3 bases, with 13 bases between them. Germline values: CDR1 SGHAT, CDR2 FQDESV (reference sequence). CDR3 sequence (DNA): TGTGCCAGCAGCAAGACCACTAGCTACACCGGGGAGCTGTTTTTT. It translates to CASSKTTSYTGELFF. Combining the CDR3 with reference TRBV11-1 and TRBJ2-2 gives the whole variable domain EAEVAQSPRYKITEKSQAVAFWCDPISGHATLYWYRQILGQGPELLVQFQDESVVDDSQLPKDRFSAERLKGVDSTLKIQPAELGDSAMYLCASSKTTSYTGELFFGEGSRLTVL.

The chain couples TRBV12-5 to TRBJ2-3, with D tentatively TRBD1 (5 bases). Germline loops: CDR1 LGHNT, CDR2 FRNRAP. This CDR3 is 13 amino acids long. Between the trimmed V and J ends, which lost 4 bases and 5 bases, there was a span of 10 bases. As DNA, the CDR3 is TGTGCTAGTGGTTGGCAGGGCGGAGATACGCAGTATTTT. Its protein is CASGWQGGDTQYF. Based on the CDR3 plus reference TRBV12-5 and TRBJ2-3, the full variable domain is DARVTQTPRHKVTEMGQEVTMRCQPILGHNTVFWYRQTMMQGLELLAYFRNRAPLDDSGMPKDRFSAEMPDATLATLKIQPSEPRDSAVYFCASGWQGGDTQYFGPGTRLTVL.

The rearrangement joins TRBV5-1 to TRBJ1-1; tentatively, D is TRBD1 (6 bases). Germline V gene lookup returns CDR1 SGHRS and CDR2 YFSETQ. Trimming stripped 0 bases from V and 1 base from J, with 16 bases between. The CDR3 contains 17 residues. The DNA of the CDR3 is TGCGCCAGCAGCTTGGGAACCAATTCCAGGGGGAACACTGAAGCTTTCTTT. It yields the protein CASSLGTNSRGNTEAFF.

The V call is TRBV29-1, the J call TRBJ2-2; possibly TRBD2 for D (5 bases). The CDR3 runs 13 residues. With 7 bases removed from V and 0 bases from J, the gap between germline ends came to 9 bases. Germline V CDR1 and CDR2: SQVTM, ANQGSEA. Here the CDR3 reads CSATGTNTGELFF. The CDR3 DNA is TGCAGCGCTACCGGGACGAACACCGGGGAGCTGTTTTTT.

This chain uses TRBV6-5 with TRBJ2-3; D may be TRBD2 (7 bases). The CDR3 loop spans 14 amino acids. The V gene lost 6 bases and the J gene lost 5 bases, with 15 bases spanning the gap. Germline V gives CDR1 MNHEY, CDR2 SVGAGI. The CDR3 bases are TGTGCCAGCAGACGCCAGGGGAGGGGAGATACGCAGTATTTT. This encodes CASRRQGRGDTQYF.

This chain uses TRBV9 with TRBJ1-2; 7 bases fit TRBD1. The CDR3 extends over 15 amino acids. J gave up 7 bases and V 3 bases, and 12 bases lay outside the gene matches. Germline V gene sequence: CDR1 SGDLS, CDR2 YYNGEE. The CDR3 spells CASSATQDRLGGYTF. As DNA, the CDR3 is TGTGCCAGCAGCGCCACCCAGGACAGGCTCGGTGGCTACACCTTC. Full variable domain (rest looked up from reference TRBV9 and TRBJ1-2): DSGVTQTPKHLITATGQRVTLRCSPRSGDLSVYWYQQSLDQGLQFLIQYYNGEERAKGNILERFSAQQFPDLHSELNLSSLELGDSALYFCASSATQDRLGGYTFGSGTRLTVV.

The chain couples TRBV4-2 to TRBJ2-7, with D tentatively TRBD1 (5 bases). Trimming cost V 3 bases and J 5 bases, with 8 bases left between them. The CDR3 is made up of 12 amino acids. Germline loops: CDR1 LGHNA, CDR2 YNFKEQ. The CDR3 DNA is TGTGCCAGCAGCCATAACAGGAACGAGCAGTACTTC. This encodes CASSHNRNEQYF.

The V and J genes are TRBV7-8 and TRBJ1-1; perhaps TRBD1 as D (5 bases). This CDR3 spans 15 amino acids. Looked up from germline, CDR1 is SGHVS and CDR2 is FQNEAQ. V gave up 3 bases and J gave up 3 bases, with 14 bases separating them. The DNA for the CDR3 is TGTGCCAGCAGCTTCCGACAGTGGGGGGACACTGAAGCTTTCTTT. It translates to CASSFRQWGDTEAFF.

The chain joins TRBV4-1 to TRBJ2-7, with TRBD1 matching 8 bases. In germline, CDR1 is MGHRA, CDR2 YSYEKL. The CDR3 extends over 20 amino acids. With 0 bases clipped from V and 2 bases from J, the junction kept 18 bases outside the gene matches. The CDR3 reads CASSQEGGWERRGLPYEQYF. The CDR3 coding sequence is TGCGCCAGCAGCCAAGAAGGAGGGTGGGAACGCAGGGGGCTCCCCTACGAGCAGTACTTC.

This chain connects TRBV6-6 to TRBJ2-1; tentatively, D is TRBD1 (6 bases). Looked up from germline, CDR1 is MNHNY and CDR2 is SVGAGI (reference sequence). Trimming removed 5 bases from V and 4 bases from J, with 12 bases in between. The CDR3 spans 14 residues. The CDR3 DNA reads TGTGCCAGCAGTCGATGGGACACTTACAATGAGCAGTTCTTC. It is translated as CASSRWDTYNEQFF.

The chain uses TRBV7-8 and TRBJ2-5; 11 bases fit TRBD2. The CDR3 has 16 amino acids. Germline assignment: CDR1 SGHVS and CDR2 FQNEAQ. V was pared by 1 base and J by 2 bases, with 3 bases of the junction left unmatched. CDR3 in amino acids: CASSLVAGGLQETQYF. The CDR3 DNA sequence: TGTGCCAGCAGCTTAGTAGCGGGGGGGTTACAAGAGACCCAGTACTTC.

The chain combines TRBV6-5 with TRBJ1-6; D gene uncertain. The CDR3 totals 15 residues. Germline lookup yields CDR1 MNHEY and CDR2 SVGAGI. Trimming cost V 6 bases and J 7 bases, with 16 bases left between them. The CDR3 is CASRPPEGSNSPLHF. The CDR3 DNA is TGTGCCAGCAGACCCCCAGAGGGTAGCAATTCACCCCTCCACTTT.

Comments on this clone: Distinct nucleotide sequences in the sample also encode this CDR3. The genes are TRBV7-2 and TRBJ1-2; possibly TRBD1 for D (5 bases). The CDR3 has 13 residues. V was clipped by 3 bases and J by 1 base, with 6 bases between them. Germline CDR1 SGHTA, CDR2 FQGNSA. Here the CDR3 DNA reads TGTGCCAGCAGCTTGGACAATAACTATGGCTACACCTTC. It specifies CASSLDNNYGYTF.

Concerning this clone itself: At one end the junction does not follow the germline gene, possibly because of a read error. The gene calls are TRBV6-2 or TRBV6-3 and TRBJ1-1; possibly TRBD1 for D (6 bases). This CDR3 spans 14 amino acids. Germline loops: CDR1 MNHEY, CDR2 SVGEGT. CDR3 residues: CASSYSTGSAGRLF. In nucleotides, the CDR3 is TGTGCCAGCAGTTACTCCACAGGGTCCGCGGGTCGTCTCTTT.

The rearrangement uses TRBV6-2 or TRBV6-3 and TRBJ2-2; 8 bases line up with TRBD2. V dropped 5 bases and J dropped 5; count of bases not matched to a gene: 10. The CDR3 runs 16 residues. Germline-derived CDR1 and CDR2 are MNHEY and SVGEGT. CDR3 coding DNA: TGTGCCAGCAGTCCCCTTGCGGGGGGAAGGACCGGGGAGCTGTTTTTT. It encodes CASSPLAGGRTGELFF.

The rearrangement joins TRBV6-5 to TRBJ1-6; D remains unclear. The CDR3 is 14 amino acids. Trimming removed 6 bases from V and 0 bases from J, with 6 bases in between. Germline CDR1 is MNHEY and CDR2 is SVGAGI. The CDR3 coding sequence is TGTGCCAGCAGGATCAGCTCCTATAATTCACCCCTCCACTTT. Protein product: CASRISSYNSPLHF.

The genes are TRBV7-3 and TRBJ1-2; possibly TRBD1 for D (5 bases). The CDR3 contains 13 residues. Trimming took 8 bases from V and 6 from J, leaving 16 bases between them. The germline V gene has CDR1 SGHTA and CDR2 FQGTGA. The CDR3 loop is CASGWAGQDGYTF. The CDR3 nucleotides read TGTGCCAGCGGATGGGCGGGGCAGGATGGCTACACCTTC.

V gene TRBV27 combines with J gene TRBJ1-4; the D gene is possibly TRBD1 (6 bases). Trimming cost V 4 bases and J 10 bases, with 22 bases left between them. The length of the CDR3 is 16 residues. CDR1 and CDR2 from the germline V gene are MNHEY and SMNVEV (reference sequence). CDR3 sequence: CASSSHAGGEYRKLFF. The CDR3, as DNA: TGTGCCAGCAGTTCCCACGCGGGGGGCGAGTATAGAAAACTGTTTTTT.

The chain's CDR3 is CAIRNGLEEKLFF. The CDR3 DNA sequence: TGTGCCATCAGAAACGGGTTGGAAGAAAAACTGTTTTTT. V gene TRBV10-3 combines with J gene TRBJ1-4; no clear D gene. This CDR3 spans 13 amino acids. Trimming removed 6 bases at V and 8 bases at J, with 13 bases between. Germline V gene lookup returns CDR1 ENHRY and CDR2 SYGVKD.

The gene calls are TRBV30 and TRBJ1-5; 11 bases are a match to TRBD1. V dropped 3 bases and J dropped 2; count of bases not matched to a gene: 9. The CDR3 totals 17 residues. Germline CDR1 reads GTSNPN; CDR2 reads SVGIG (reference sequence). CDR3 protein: CAWSTGQGAGGNQPQHF. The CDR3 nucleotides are TGTGCCTGGAGCACAGGACAGGGGGCCGGGGGCAATCAGCCCCAGCATTTT.

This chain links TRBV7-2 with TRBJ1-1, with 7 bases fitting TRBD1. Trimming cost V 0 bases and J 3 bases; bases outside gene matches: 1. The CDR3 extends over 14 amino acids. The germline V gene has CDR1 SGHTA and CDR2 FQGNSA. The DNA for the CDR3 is TGTGCCAGCAGCTTAGCTACAGGGGACACTGAAGCTTTCTTT. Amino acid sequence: CASSLATGDTEAFF.

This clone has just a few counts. The CDR3 sequence is CASSPRQNSGNTIYF. CDR3 coding DNA: TGTGCCAGCAGCCCCCGACAGAACTCTGGAAACACCATATATTTT. The genes are TRBV3-1 (or the pseudogene TRBV3-2) and TRBJ1-3; maybe TRBD1 (5 bases). CDR3 length: 15 amino acids. The germline V gene encodes CDR1 LGHDT and CDR2 YNNKEL (reference sequence). Trimming removed 4 bases from V and 0 bases from J, with 10 bases in between.

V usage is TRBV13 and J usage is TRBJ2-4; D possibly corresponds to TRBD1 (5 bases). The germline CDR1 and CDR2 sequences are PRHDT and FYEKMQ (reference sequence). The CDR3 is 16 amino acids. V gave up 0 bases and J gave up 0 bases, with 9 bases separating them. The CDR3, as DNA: TGTGCCAGCAGCTTAGGGACAGCGTCAGCCAAAAACATTCAGTACTTC. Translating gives CASSLGTASAKNIQYF.